This TCR beta chain was sequenced in a study of cytomegalovirus exposure and HLA in healthy donors (dated by TCRdb to between 2016 and 2019). Background on the whole study: In an earlier analysis of under 750 of the donors, approximately 260 Gb of sequence data and 90 million to 120 million unique TCR beta sequences from about 190 million T cells were reported. An early release that covered about 600 HLA-typed donors contained 250 to 350 gigabases of sequencing data and tens of millions of unique TCR sequences. Of the roughly 400 genotyped donors, less than 90% were placed in the genetic ancestry cluster associated with self-reported Caucasian donors. The aim of the study was to test whether cataloging public T cell receptors could identify signatures of past pathogen exposure. Using immunosequencing, the study profiled T cell repertoires from approximately 700 subjects and related those repertoires to cytomegalovirus serostatus. Along with the roughly 670-subject first cohort, a separate validation cohort of over 90 different subjects was used. The study combined high-throughput TCR immunosequencing, statistical association of individual TCRs with disease status, and machine learning to predict cytomegalovirus infection status. To study patterns of TCR occurrence, a later analysis re-analyzed previously published TCR beta repertoires from around 670 donors and added high-resolution HLA genotyping. Rather than drawing on any new phenotypic data, the later analysis identified candidate immune exposures from TCR beta sequences and the way those sequences occurred across donors. An earlier analysis of roughly 600 of the donors used high-throughput TCR beta sequencing to judge whether each TCR beta V gene segment behaved as functional or pseudogenic. Donor age, sex, ethnicity and CMV serostatus were collected together with the repertoire data. A later genetic analysis used genome-wide SNP genotypes for about 60% of the roughly 700 donors, treating that subset as a discovery cohort. All discovery cohort repertoires had been generated using a single sequencing platform. Class I and class II HLA loci were covered by the typing at four-digit resolution. Typing coverage differed by locus: A, B, C, DRB1 and DQB1 were typed in about 629-640 donors, DQA1 in roughly 500, DPA1 in over 600, and DPB1 in 450 to 480. Four to six DR-DQ haplotypes were handled as single units for association and clustering, since linkage in the cohort was strong. Among almost 400 genotyped donors of the cohort, an average of approximately 250,000 unique TCR beta nucleotide sequences were sequenced per donor, roughly a sixth of them non-productive.

The library was produced with the immunoSEQ multiplex PCR assay. For the multiplex PCR, a mixture combining 60 forward primers for TCR Vbeta segments and 13 reverse primers for TCR Jbeta segments was used. A multiplex PCR assay on genomic DNA amplified the CDR3 region of rearranged TCR beta genes. Amplified TCR beta libraries were sequenced as 87-base-pair reads on the Illumina HiSeq System. In the original analysis: In a later analysis, some 80 million unique TCR beta chains were counted across the 650 to 750 repertoires, and around 11 million of these chains were shared by at least two donors. Raw reads were error-corrected and collapsed into unique sequences with a nearest-neighbor algorithm that merged closely related sequences to remove PCR and sequencing errors. V, D and J gene segments were assigned by aligning CDR3 sequences to IMGT reference sequences. For a sequence to be retained, at least a six-nucleotide match to both a V gene segment and a J gene segment was required. Rearrangements were called productive when the CDR3 lacked stop codons and stayed in frame with V and J; all others were non-productive. Following IMGT convention, CDR3 was defined as the stretch from the second conserved V-encoded cysteine up to the conserved J-encoded phenylalanine. Sequences without an unambiguous match to a single V gene segment were excluded from the earlier analysis of approximately 560 of the donors. In an earlier analysis of approximately 610 of the donors, V segments were called functional above 56.7% productive rearrangements and were called segregating when the between-donor standard deviation exceeded 5%. A statistical classification framework was built for diagnosing cytomegalovirus status from the catalog of TCR beta chain sequences. In a later analysis, TCR nucleotide sequences were compared against IMGT/GENE-DB human TR gene sequences so that V and J genes could be assigned. The TCRdist pipeline was used in a later analysis to assign CDR3 sequences and most-parsimonious VDJ recombination scenarios. In a later analysis, each TCR beta chain was defined by its CDR3 amino acid sequence together with its V-gene family, and reads lacking a unique V-gene family were excluded. As a way to deal with suspected cross-contamination and a sequencing artifact, a later analysis dropped 450 to 600 nucleotide sequences that were highly shared and had low generation probability. For each public chain, a later analysis derived a clonal expansion index from normalized ranks of inferred template counts within each repertoire. In a later analysis, generation probabilities were computed using a VDJ recombination model fitted to out-of-frame rearrangements, and the results were checked against IGoR. In a later analysis, TCR-TCR, TCR-HLA and TCR-CMV co-occurrence was scored with hypergeometric tests, and a repertoire-size bias correction was applied to TCR pairs. In a later analysis, false discovery rates were estimated by permuting HLA or CMV assignments 20 times. In a later analysis, co-occurring TCRs were grouped with DBSCAN, and TCRdist sequence similarity was added when clustering was performed within HLA-allele-positive subsets. For co-occurrence clustering, repertoires with fewer than 30,000 or more than 120,000 public chains were excluded, along with about five repertoires with anomalous nucleotide sharing. In TCRdb, the immuneACCESS table is reduced to in-frame sequences with V and J assigned. These tables do not hold every clone; where another copy was compared, an unresolved V gene accounts for under half, and the others remain unexplained. That table supplies the V and J calls and clone size; D and trimming were determined from the DNA. Counted in this sample were approximately 130,000 clones; approximately 84% of them appeared once. Of the sample, 2.7% falls within the top ten clones.

As regards this clone: The antigen this receptor binds is unknown. Per-base quality was not reported, and no clone a single base away is much larger than it.

In total, fewer than 750 healthy bone marrow donors made up the cohort. At the time of sampling, every cohort member was nominally healthy, though immune exposures that went unrecorded were likely present. The donor tested CMV seronegative and was one of the 352 seronegative cohort members. A peripheral blood sample was provided by each donor, and peripheral blood mononuclear cells were used for TCR beta sequencing. The Qiagen DNeasy Blood Extraction Kit was used to extract genomic DNA from the blood cell samples. The investigation overall reported the following: The authors suggested that the approach could potentially be extended to other disease states and immunological phenotypes. A further reported finding was that TCR beta sequences accurately predicted the HLA-A and HLA-B alleles for most subjects in the first cohort. Sequencing depth was assumed to be roughly uniform across donors in the presence/absence analyses, though that assumption may not hold. According to a later genetic analysis, donors in an Asian-associated ancestry cluster had fewer N-insertions in productive TCRs than the approximately 700-donor mean. According to a later analysis, parvovirus B19, influenza, CMV and Epstein-Barr virus appeared linked to several top co-occurrence clusters. Over 15 rarely observed V segments, including chromosome 9 orphons, were excluded from the earlier analysis of about 500 of the donors because counts were too low. In a later analysis, the rate of TCR association differed among HLA loci, with DRB1 alleles having the most associated TCRs and HLA-C alleles having the fewest. Linkage disequilibrium might explain the correlated functional status among segregating V segments, but an unknown experimental factor could not be ruled out. Because HLA typing was unavailable for some donors at each locus, only the typed subset was used in association tests. Across donors, most TCR sequences were observed very rarely, whereas some public TCRs were present in many individuals. In a later analysis, about 17,000 TCR beta sequences were associated with specific HLA alleles at a false discovery rate of 0.05. The cohort was sequenced for TCR beta chains only, and without alpha or paired-chain data the features that could be detected were limited. An earlier analysis of approximately 540 of the donors showed that most TCR beta V segments appeared in productive rearrangements either about 87% or about 30% of the time, which broadly matched IMGT annotations. CMV serostatus was the only immune exposure information available for the cohort. The study gave a list of 150 to 200 TCR beta chains associated with cytomegalovirus. The sequencing pipeline was judged likely to have produced a cluster of highly shared sequence variants as a technical artifact. In both the original and validation cohorts, the classifier was reported to diagnose cytomegalovirus status with high specificity and sensitivity. A later analysis found that HLA-associated TCR beta chains were more clonally expanded and had lower generation probabilities than equally common non-associated chains. According to a later analysis, most CMV-associated TCR beta chains appeared to be HLA-restricted, and the HLA associations seemed to be driven largely by CMV exposure. Strong co-occurrence of HLA alleles, especially DR and DQ, made assigning TCR associations to individual alleles difficult. An association between a missense DCLRE1C variant and V-gene and J-gene trimming of TCR beta chains was found in a later genetic analysis and replicated in an independent cohort. Three of the identified cytomegalovirus-associated TCR beta chains were confirmed in vitro to be specific for cytomegalovirus antigens.

The sequencing sample was made of PBMCs. This TCR was sampled from a boy aged 2-15 years in good health and CMV-seronegative.

The CDR3: CASSSQGANEKLFF. The nucleotides are TGTGCCAGCAGTTCCCAAGGGGCTAATGAAAAACTGTTTTTT. This sequence uses TRBV7-2 and TRBJ1-4; the D region possibly corresponds to TRBD1 (5 bases align). For CDR1 and CDR2, the germline V gene lists SGHTA and FQGNSA. The CDR3 contains 14 residues, cysteine and phenylalanine counted. The kept DNA is CDR3 alone, 42 bases in frame from the first base. V loses 6 bases of germline sequence and J loses 3 bases, and the interval between the two ends is 11 bases.